Ten or more counts support the clone carrying this T cell receptor beta chain. This record belongs to a study of T cells in Graves' hyperthyroidism and ophthalmopathy. Germline V gene lookup returns CDR1 SEHNR and CDR2 FQNEAQ (reference sequence). Trimming removed 2 bases from V and 7 bases from J, with 8 bases in between. The CDR3 extends over 12 amino acids. Patients were aged 18 to 65, had disease duration under 2 months, and had newly diagnosed hyperthyroidism. Amplification targeted TCR beta CDR3 regions from RNA transcripts. The HTBI primer set drove a first-round RT-PCR of the TCR CDR3. MiXCR was run by TCRdb on the multiplex PCR reads, yielding one entry per CDR3 protein. The profile shows 400,000 to 500,000 distinct CDR3 sequences, around 14% of them singletons.

The rearrangement uses TRBV7-9 and TRBJ2-5, with D unresolved. The source of this sequence is a woman in her late teens or twenties with Graves' hyperthyroidism. The sequencing input was blood. The chain's CDR3 is CASSLSAGTQYF. The CDR3 coding sequence is TGTGCCAGCAGCTTAAGTGCTGGGACCCAGTACTTC.